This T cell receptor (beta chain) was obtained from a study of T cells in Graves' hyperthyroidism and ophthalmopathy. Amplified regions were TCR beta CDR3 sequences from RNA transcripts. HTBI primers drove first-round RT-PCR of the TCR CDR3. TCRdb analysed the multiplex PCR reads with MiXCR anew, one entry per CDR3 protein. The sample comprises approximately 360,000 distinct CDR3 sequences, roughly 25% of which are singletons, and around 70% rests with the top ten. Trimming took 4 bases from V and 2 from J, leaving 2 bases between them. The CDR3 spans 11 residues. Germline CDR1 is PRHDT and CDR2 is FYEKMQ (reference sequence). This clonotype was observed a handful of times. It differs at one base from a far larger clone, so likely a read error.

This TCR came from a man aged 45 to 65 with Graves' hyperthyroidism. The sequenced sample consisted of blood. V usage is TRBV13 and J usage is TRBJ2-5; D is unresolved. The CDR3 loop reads CASSWQETQYF. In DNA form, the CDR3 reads TGTGCCAGCAGCTGGCAAGAGACCCAGTACTTC.